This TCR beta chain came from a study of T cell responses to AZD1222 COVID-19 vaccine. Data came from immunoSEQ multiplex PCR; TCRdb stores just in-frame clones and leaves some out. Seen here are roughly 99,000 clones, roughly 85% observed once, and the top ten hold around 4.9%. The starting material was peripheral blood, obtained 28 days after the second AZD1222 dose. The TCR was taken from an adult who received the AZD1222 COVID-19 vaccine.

CDR3 protein: CASSRYSGSSYNEQFF. DNA of the CDR3: TGTGCCAGCAGCCGTTATAGCGGGAGCTCCTACAATGAGCAGTTCTTC. V is TRBV28 and J is TRBJ2-1; 9 bases agree with TRBD2. Germline CDR1 and CDR2: MDHEN and SYDVKM. V was clipped by 6 bases and J by 0 bases; unmatched bases: 6. The CDR3 consists of 16 residues.